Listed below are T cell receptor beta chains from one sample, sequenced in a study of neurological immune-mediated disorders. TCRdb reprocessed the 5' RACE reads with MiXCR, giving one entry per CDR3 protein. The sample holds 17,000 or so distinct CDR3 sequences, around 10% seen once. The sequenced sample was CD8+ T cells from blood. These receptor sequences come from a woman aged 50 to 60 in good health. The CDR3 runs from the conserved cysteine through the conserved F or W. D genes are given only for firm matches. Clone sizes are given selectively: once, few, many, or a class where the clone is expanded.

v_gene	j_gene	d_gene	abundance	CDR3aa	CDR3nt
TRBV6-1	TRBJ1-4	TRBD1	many	CASSAPGQFNEKLFF	TGTGCCAGCAGCGCCCCGGGACAGTTTAATGAAAAACTGTTTTTT
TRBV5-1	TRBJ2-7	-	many	CASRNEVGSSYEQYF	TGCGCCAGCAGAAATGAGGTGGGGAGCTCCTACGAGCAGTACTTC
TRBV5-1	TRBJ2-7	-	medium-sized	CASSYSPDSSYEQYF	TGCGCCAGCAGCTATAGCCCGGACTCGTCCTACGAGCAGTACTTC
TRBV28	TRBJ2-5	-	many	CASSSRPREGRQETQYF	TGTGCCAGCAGTTCTCGCCCCCGGGAAGGGCGGCAAGAGACCCAGTACTTC
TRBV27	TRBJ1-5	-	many	CASSWGARQPQHF	TGTGCCAGCAGTTGGGGCGCGAGGCAGCCCCAGCATTTT
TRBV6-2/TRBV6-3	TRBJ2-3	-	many	CASRHHPLDGRGTDTQYF	TGTGCCAGCAGACACCACCCTTTGGACGGACGGGGCACAGATACGCAGTATTTT
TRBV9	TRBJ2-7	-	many	CASSGPGAAYEQYF	TGTGCCAGCAGCGGCCCGGGAGCGGCCTACGAGCAGTACTTC
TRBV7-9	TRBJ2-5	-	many	CASSLGPVVTQYF	TGTGCCAGCAGCTTAGGTCCGGTGGTGACCCAGTACTTC
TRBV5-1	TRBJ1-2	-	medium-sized	CASSSEELSYGYTF	TGCGCCAGCAGCTCAGAGGAACTCTCCTATGGCTACACCTTC
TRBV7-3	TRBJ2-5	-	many	CASSSGLTQETQYF	TGTGCCAGCAGCTCGGGACTGACTCAAGAGACCCAGTACTTC
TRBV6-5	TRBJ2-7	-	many	CASSTRHFSYEQYF	TGTGCCAGCAGTACCCGACATTTCTCCTACGAGCAGTACTTC
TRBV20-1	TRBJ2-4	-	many	CSASSMGAKNIQYF	TGCAGTGCTAGTAGCATGGGGGCCAAAAACATTCAGTACTTC
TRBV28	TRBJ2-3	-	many	CASRPRTLRFPDTQYF	TGTGCCAGCAGACCAAGGACCCTGAGGTTTCCAGATACGCAGTATTTT
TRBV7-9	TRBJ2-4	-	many	CASGTGEGLAKNIQYF	TGTGCCAGCGGGACGGGAGAGGGATTAGCCAAAAACATTCAGTACTTC
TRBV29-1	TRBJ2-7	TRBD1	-	CSVGQGAGEQYF	TGCAGCGTTGGGCAGGGGGCTGGTGAGCAGTACTTC
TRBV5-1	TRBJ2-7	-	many	CASSLLGGSYEQYF	TGCGCCAGCAGCCTTCTGGGTGGGAGCTACGAGCAGTACTTC
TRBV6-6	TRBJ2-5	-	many	CASTSGIEETQYF	TGTGCCAGCACCTCCGGGATTGAAGAGACCCAGTACTTC
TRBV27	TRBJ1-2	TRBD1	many	CASSLSGTGLYGYTF	TGTGCCAGCAGTTTATCTGGGACAGGACTATATGGCTACACCTTC
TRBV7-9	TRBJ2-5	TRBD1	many	CASSLQGALETQYF	TGTGCCAGCAGCTTACAGGGGGCATTGGAGACCCAGTACTTC
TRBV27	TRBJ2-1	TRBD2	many	CASSDRPGTTVSSYNEQFF	TGTGCCAGCAGTGACCGACCCGGGACTACCGTGAGCTCCTACAATGAGCAGTTCTTC
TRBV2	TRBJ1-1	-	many	CASSEPRLGGTEAFF	TGTGCCAGCAGTGAACCGAGGTTGGGGGGCACTGAAGCTTTCTTT
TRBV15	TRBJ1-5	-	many	CATSSFRMTSNQPQHF	TGTGCCACCAGCAGCTTCCGGATGACTAGCAATCAGCCCCAGCATTTT
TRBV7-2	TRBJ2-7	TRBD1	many	CASSLSPSPPGQGRNYEQYF	TGTGCCAGCAGCTTATCCCCCTCCCCGCCGGGACAGGGTCGAAACTACGAGCAGTACTTC
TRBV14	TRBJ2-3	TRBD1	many	CASSQDRRDRSTDTQYF	TGTGCCAGCAGCCAAGATCGACGGGACAGGAGCACAGATACGCAGTATTTT
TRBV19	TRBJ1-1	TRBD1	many	CASSFRGLNEAFF	TGTGCCAGTAGTTTCAGGGGGCTCAATGAAGCTTTCTTT
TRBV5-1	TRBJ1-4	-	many	CASSPDAPNEKLFF	TGCGCCAGCAGCCCGGACGCTCCTAATGAAAAACTGTTTTTT
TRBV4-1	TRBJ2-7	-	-	CASSQEAKTYEQYF	TGCGCCAGCAGCCAAGAGGCGAAGACCTACGAGCAGTACTTC
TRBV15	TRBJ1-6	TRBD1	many	CATSRDSDRGDSPLHF	TGTGCCACCAGCAGAGATTCGGACAGGGGAGATTCACCCCTCCACTTT
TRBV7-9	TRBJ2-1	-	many	CASSFGKNEQFF	TGTGCCAGCAGCTTTGGGAAGAATGAGCAGTTCTTC
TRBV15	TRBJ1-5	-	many	CATSLGVSNQPQHF	TGTGCCACCTCGTTAGGGGTAAGCAATCAGCCCCAGCATTTT
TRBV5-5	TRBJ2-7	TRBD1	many	CASSLALLDRGNEQYF	TGTGCCAGCAGCTTGGCCCTTCTGGACAGGGGTAACGAGCAGTACTTC